This T cell receptor beta chain was identified during a study of radiotherapy plus CTLA-4 blockade in lung cancer. Method: immunoSEQ multiplex PCR; TCRdb's copy keeps in-frame clones and lacks some. The sample holds 75,000 to 100,000 clones; about 86% are singletons and the top ten take 4.9%. Trimming left V 3 bases short and J 3 bases short, with 14 bases between. Germline CDR1 GTSNPN, CDR2 SVGIG (reference sequence). The CDR3 is made up of 14 amino acids. V is TRBV30 and J is TRBJ1-1; D is possibly TRBD1 (5 bases). The sample here was peripheral blood, taken from a patient treated with radiotherapy plus ipilimumab. The TCR originated in a human donor with non-small cell lung cancer that progressed on radiotherapy plus ipilimumab. CDR3 nucleotides: TGTGCCTGGAGGACCCTCGGGGGAGACACTGAAGCTTTCTTT. It codes for CAWRTLGGDTEAFF.